This passage covers 25 T cell receptor beta chains from one sample sequenced in a study of T cell changes during pregnancy in multiple sclerosis. TCRdb's table, derived via immunoSEQ multiplex PCR, lists solely in-frame clones and lacks some. Of fewer than 110,000 clones listed, roughly 92% are singletons. The sample in question was peripheral blood, obtained in the third trimester of pregnancy. These receptors were taken from a female donor in good health, enrolled as a control in a pregnancy study.

V usage is TRBV19 and J usage is TRBJ1-6; D is perhaps TRBD1 (5 bases). Germline V gives CDR1 LNHDA, CDR2 SQIVND (reference sequence). Trimming took off 10 bases at V and 11 bases at J, with 15 bases between the two ends. The CDR3 is 12 residues long. In DNA, the CDR3 is TGTGCCACTAAAGGGGAATCACCACCCCTCCACTTT. Its translation: CATKGESPPLHF. Filled out from reference TRBV19 and TRBJ1-6, the complete variable domain reads DGGITQSPKYLFRKEGQNVTLSCEQNLNHDAMYWYRQDPGQGLRLIYYSQIVNDFQKGDIAEGYSVSREKKESFPLTVTSAQKNPTAFYLCATKGESPPLHFGNGTRLTVT.

The rearrangement links TRBV9 to TRBJ2-7, with 9 bases lining up with TRBD1. From germline, CDR1 is SGDLS and CDR2 YYNGEE. The CDR3 spans 16 residues. V trimming: 0 bases; J trimming: 6 bases; junction bases outside the gene matches: 10. CDR3 sequence reads: CASSVGVGGQGGEQYF. CDR3 bases: TGTGCCAGCAGCGTAGGAGTGGGGGGACAGGGCGGCGAGCAGTACTTC.

The chain has TRBV7-6 and TRBJ1-3, with D possibly matching TRBD1 (6 bases). The V and J ends lost 2 bases and 0 bases respectively, with 17 bases between them. The CDR3 is 18 residues long. Germline V lookup: CDR1 SGHVS, CDR2 FNYEAQ. The CDR3 is CASSLIAAGALSGNTIYF. The CDR3 region has the DNA TGTGCCAGCAGCTTAATCGCGGCAGGGGCCCTCTCTGGAAACACCATATATTTT.

The chain combines TRBV21-1 with TRBJ1-5; the table's D call, TRBD1, has no DNA check behind it. TRBV21-1 is tagged as a pseudogene. This CDR3 comprises 17 residues. DNA for the CDR3: TGTGCCAGCAGCGATTACAGGGAGCTCCGCAGCAATCAGCCCCAGCATTTT. Its protein product is CASSDYRELRSNQPQHF.

The genes are TRBV7-2 and TRBJ2-5; 7 bases match TRBD2. V dropped 1 base and J dropped 3; count of bases not matched to a gene: 5. CDR1 and CDR2 (germline): SGHTA, FQGNSA. The CDR3 consists of 15 residues. The CDR3 spells CASSLGLAAKETQYF. The CDR3 nucleotides read TGTGCCAGCAGCTTAGGGCTAGCGGCAAAAGAGACCCAGTACTTC.

The rearrangement links TRBV4-3 to TRBJ1-6; 8 bases align to TRBD1. The V segment lost 4 bases and the J segment 6 bases; nucleotides outside the gene matches: 8. The CDR3 is 16 amino acids. CDR1 LGHNA and CDR2 YSLEER come from the germline V gene. The DNA for the CDR3 is TGCGCCAGCAGCCGAGGGACAGGAGGTTTTAATTCACCCCTCCACTTT. Translating gives CASSRGTGGFNSPLHF.

J is TRBJ2-2 and V is TRBV6-4, with TRBD1 as a possible D gene (7 bases). The CDR3 has 15 amino acids. CDR1 is MRHNA, CDR2 SNTAGT, per germline. V lost 4 bases and J 1 base, leaving 10 bases between the germline ends. Here the CDR3 reads CASSAQGGNTGELFF. The CDR3 nucleotides read TGTGCCAGCAGTGCCCAGGGGGGGAACACCGGGGAGCTGTTTTTT.

The chain links TRBV7-9 to TRBJ2-7; weak D call: TRBD1 (7 bases). The V end was cut by 5 bases, the J end by 6 bases, with 23 bases between. Germline V gene data show CDR1 as SEHNR and CDR2 as FQNEAQ (reference sequence). The CDR3 length is 16 residues. This CDR3 is CASSGGRGQSVLEQYF. CDR3 sequence (DNA): TGTGCCAGCAGCGGGGGGCGGGGACAGTCCGTTCTCGAGCAGTACTTC.

This clone was recorded only once. This chain joins TRBV4-2 and TRBJ2-7, with a possible D match to TRBD1 (6 bases). The germline V and J ends were trimmed by 1 base and 5 bases, with 15 bases remaining between them. The germline gives CDR1 LGHNA, CDR2 YNFKEQ. The CDR3 is 15 residues long. DNA for the CDR3: TGTGCCAGCAGCCAAGCCGCAGGGGAAGGCCACGAGCAGTACTTC. Translated, it gives CASSQAAGEGHEQYF.

V and J are TRBV11-3 and TRBJ2-7; perhaps TRBD2 as D (5 bases). CDR1 is SGHNT, CDR2 YENEEA, per germline. The ends were cut back, 3 bases at V and 3 bases at J, with 9 bases in the middle. The CDR3 has 13 residues. This CDR3 reads CASSFDGNYEQYF. CDR3 nucleotide sequence: TGTGCCAGCAGCTTCGACGGGAACTACGAGCAGTACTTC.

The chain links TRBV7-2 to TRBJ2-2; 9 bases are shared with TRBD1. V lost 7 bases, J lost 1 base, and 7 bases stayed unmatched. Germline loops: CDR1 SGHTA, CDR2 FQGNSA. The length of the CDR3 is 16 residues. The CDR3 sequence is CASTSGTGRNTGELFF. The CDR3 nucleotides are TGTGCCAGCACCTCCGGGACAGGGCGGAACACCGGGGAGCTGTTTTTT.

The J gene is TRBJ1-2, the V gene TRBV2, with TRBD1 matching 7 bases. The CDR3 sequence is 14 residues long. The trim removed 7 bases at V and 4 bases at J, leaving 9 bases unmatched. Germline assignment: CDR1 SNHLY and CDR2 FYNNEI. The CDR3 sequence: CASIPDRDTYGYTF. The CDR3 DNA follows: TGTGCCAGCATTCCCGACAGGGATACCTATGGCTACACCTTC.

This clone was detected only a few times. The chain has TRBV5-6 and TRBJ1-4, with TRBD1 identical over 7 bases. From germline, CDR1 is SGHDT and CDR2 YYEEEE. This CDR3 contains 14 residues. V was clipped by 1 base and J by 7 bases; unmatched bases: 4. In DNA form, the CDR3 reads TGTGCCAGCAGCTTGAAGGGGGCTGGTGAAAAACTGTTTTTT. Residues: CASSLKGAGEKLFF. Using reference TRBV5-6 and TRBJ1-4 for the parts outside the CDR3, the full variable domain is DAGVTQSPTHLIKTRGQQVTLRCSPKSGHDTVSWYQQALGQGPQFIFQYYEEEERQRGNFPDRFSGHQFPNYSSELNVNALLLGDSALYLCASSLKGAGEKLFFGSGTQLSVL.

This clone occurred a few times. This chain links TRBV29-1 with TRBJ1-1; D is possibly TRBD1 (6 bases). The ends were cut back, 8 bases at V and 8 bases at J, with 15 bases in the middle. CDR3 length: 11 amino acids. Looked up from germline, CDR1 is SQVTM and CDR2 is ANQGSEA. The DNA of the CDR3 is TGCAGCCCCTGGGCTGGGACAGAAGCTTTCTTT. It codes for CSPWAGTEAFF.

The rearrangement joins TRBV4-1 to TRBJ2-5, with no clear D. The DNA matches TRBJ2-7 better at its end, which makes the J call doubtful. Germline loops: CDR1 MGHRA, CDR2 YSYEKL. This CDR3 comprises 14 residues. CDR3 residues: CASSQGTASYEQYF. The CDR3 DNA reads as TGCGCCAGCAGCCAAGGTACAGCCTCCTACGAGCAGTACTTC.

This rearrangement joins TRBV19 to TRBJ1-5; a weak D match, TRBD1 (5 bases). V lost 1 base to trimming and J lost 2 bases, with 9 bases between them. This CDR3 is 15 amino acids long. Per the germline V gene, CDR1 is LNHDA and CDR2 is SQIVND (reference sequence). CDR3 coding DNA: TGTGCCAGTAGTATAGGGGACTTGGGCAATCAGCCCCAGCATTTT. Translation: CASSIGDLGNQPQHF.

This sequence joins TRBV6-5 and TRBJ1-3; D not resolved. V was cut by 8 bases and J by 8 bases, with 13 bases left in between. There are 12 residues in the CDR3. Germline V gives CDR1 MNHEY, CDR2 SVGAGI. DNA for the CDR3: TGTGCCAGCTCCAACACGGGAGACACCATATATTTT. Translated: CASSNTGDTIYF.

This chain connects TRBV4-1 to TRBJ1-2, with D uncertain. V lost 0 bases and J 4 bases, leaving 21 bases between the germline ends. CDR1 is MGHRA and CDR2 is YSYEKL in the germline V gene. CDR3 size: 18 residues. CDR3 nucleotides: TGCGCCAGCAGCCAAGATCGGATTTTAGTGGAGACTGTCTATGGCTACACCTTC. This codes for CASSQDRILVETVYGYTF.

The genes are TRBV6-6 and TRBJ1-5, with D possibly TRBD1 on 5 matching bases. Trimming took off 0 bases at V and 4 bases at J, with 13 bases between the two ends. This CDR3 contains 16 residues. CDR1 is MNHNY, CDR2 SVGAGI, per germline (reference sequence). DNA of the CDR3: TGTGCCAGCAGTTACTCGGAAGAGCCAGGGAATCAGCCCCAGCATTTT. Translated: CASSYSEEPGNQPQHF.

This clone was seen a single time. This rearrangement joins TRBV30 to TRBJ1-2, with D perhaps matching TRBD1 (5 bases). The V end lost 2 bases, the J end lost 8 bases, and 18 bases lay between the germline ends. Per the germline V gene, CDR1 is GTSNPN and CDR2 is SVGIG (reference sequence). There are 14 residues in the CDR3. The CDR3 sequence is CAWSLRGEEGGYTF. CDR3 nucleotides: TGTGCCTGGAGTCTGAGAGGGGAGGAGGGCGGCTACACCTTC.

The chain uses TRBV10-3 and TRBJ2-5, with 7 bases matching TRBD2. The CDR3 is 13 residues long. Germline values: CDR1 ENHRY, CDR2 SYGVKD. Trimming took 6 bases from V and 2 from J; bases not matched to a gene: 3. The CDR3 nucleotides read TGTGCCATCAGGGCGCGGGGGCAAGAGACCCAGTACTTC. Translating it yields CAIRARGQETQYF.

The rearrangement uses TRBV4-3 and TRBJ2-7; 14 nucleotides line up with TRBD2. The CDR3 spans 18 residues. The germline CDR1 and CDR2 sequences are LGHNA and YSLEER. V gave up 4 bases and J gave up 1 base; unmatched junction bases: 9. The chain's CDR3 is CASSRSGTSGGFSYEQYF. The CDR3 coding sequence is TGCGCCAGCAGCCGGTCCGGGACTAGCGGGGGCTTTTCCTACGAGCAGTACTTC.

The sample holds one count of this clone. The chain is built from TRBV5-6 and TRBJ1-6; tentatively, D is TRBD1 (5 bases). Deletions cut 4 bases from V and 0 bases from J, with 11 bases between. CDR1 is SGHDT, CDR2 YYEEEE, per germline. The CDR3 has 16 amino acids. CDR3 region: CASSRDFSSYNSPLHF. The CDR3 DNA follows: TGTGCCAGCAGCAGGGACTTCAGCTCCTATAATTCACCCCTCCACTTT.

The V call is TRBV4-3, the J call TRBJ1-1; D might be TRBD1 (6 bases). Trimming left V 5 bases short and J 0 bases short, with 22 bases between. Germline CDR1 reads LGHNA; CDR2 reads YSLEER. The CDR3 is 18 amino acids. CDR3 protein: CASSKSRAGDGMNTEAFF. CDR3 DNA: TGCGCCAGCAGCAAATCCCGGGCAGGGGACGGCATGAACACTGAAGCTTTCTTT.

V and J are TRBV29-1 and TRBJ1-1; TRBD1 agrees at 7 bases. The germline CDR1 and CDR2 sequences are SQVTM and ANQGSEA. Trimming at V came to 5 bases and at J to 1 base, leaving 4 bases not matched to a gene. The CDR3 is 13 residues long. The CDR3 is CSVWQGGNTEAFF. Written as DNA, the CDR3 is TGCAGCGTTTGGCAGGGGGGGAACACTGAAGCTTTCTTT.